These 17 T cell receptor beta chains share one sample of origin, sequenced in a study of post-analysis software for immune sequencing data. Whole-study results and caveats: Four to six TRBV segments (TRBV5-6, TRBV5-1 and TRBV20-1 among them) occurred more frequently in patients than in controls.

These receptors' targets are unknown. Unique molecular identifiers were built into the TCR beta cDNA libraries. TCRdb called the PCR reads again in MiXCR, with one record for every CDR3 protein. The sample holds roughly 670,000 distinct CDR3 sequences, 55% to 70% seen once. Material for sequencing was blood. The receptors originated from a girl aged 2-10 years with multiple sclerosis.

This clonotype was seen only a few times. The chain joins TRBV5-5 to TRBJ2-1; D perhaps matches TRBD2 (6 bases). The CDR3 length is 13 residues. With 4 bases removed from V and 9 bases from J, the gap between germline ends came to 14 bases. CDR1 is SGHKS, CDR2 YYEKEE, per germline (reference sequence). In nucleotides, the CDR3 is TGTGCCAGCAGCGTGAGTGCGGGGCTTGAGCAGTTCTTC. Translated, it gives CASSVSAGLEQFF.

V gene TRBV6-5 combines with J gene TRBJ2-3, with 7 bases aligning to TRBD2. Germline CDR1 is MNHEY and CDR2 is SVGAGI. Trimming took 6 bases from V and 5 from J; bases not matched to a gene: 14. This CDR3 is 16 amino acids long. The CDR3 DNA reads TGTGCCAGCAGCCTTTACGGGGGGATATCTAAAGATACGCAGTATTTT. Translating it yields CASSLYGGISKDTQYF.

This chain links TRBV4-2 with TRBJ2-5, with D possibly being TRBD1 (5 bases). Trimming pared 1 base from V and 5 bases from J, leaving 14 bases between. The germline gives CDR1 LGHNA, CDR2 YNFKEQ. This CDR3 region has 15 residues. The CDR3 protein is CASSQASGRAETQYF. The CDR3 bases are TGTGCCAGCAGCCAAGCTTCAGGCAGGGCTGAGACCCAGTACTTC.

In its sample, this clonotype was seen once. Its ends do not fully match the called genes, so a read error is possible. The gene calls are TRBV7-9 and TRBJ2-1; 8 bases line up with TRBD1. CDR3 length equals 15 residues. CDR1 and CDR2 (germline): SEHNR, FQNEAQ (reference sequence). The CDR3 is CANSWSGQDDNEQFF. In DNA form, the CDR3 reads TGTGCCAACAGCTGGTCGGGACAGGACGACAATGAGCAGTTCTTC.

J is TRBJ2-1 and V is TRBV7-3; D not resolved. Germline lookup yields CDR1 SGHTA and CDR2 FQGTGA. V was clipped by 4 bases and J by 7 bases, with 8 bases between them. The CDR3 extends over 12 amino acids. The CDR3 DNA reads TGTGCCAGCAGCTCTGCCCGGAATGAGCAGTTCTTC. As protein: CASSSARNEQFF.

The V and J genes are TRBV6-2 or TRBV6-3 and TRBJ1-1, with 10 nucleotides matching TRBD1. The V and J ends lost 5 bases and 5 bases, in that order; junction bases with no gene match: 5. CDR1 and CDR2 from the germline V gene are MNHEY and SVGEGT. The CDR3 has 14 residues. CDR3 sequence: CASSAGTGATEAFF. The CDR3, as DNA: TGTGCCAGCAGTGCCGGGACAGGGGCTACTGAAGCTTTCTTT.

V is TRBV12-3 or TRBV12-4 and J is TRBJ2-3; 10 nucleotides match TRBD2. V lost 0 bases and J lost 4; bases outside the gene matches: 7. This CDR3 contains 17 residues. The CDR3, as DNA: TGTGCCAGCAGTTTAGCGTTACTAGCGGGGACCGCAGATACGCAGTATTTT. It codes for CASSLALLAGTADTQYF.

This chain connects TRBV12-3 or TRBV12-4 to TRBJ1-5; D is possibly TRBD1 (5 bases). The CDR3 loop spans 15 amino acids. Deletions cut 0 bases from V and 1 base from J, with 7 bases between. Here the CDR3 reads CASSLARDSNQPQHF. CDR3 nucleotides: TGTGCCAGCAGTTTAGCAAGGGACAGCAATCAGCCCCAGCATTTT.

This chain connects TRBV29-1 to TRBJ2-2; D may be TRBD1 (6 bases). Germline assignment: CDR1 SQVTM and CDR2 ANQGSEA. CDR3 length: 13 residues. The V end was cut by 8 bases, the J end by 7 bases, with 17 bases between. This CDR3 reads CSCEQGLGGELFF. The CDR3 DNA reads TGCAGCTGTGAGCAGGGGTTGGGCGGGGAGCTGTTTTTT.

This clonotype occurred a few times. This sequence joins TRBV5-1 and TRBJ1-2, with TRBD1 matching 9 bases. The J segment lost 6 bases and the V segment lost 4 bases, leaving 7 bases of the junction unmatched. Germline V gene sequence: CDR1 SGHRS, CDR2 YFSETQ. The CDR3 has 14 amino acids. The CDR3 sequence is CASSKDRGKNGYTF. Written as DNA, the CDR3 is TGCGCCAGCAGCAAGGACAGGGGAAAGAATGGCTACACCTTC. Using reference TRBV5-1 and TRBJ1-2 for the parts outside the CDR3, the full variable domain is KAGVTQTPRYLIKTRGQQVTLSCSPISGHRSVSWYQQTPGQGLQFLFEYFSETQRNKGNFPGRFSGRQFSNSRSEMNVSTLELGDSALYLCASSKDRGKNGYTFGSGTRLTVV.

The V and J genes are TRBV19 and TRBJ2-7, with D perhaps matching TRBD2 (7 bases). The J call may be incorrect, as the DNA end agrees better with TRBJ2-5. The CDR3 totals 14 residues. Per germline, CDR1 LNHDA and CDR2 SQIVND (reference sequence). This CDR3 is CASKELGGPETQYF. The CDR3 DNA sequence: TGTGCCAGTAAGGAGTTGGGGGGGCCGGAGACCCAGTACTTC.

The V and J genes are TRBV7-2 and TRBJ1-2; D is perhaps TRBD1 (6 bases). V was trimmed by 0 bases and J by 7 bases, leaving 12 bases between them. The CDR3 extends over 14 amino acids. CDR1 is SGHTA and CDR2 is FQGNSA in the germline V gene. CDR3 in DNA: TGTGCCAGCAGCTTAGCGGGGGGCCCAGTTGGCTACACCTTC. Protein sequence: CASSLAGGPVGYTF.

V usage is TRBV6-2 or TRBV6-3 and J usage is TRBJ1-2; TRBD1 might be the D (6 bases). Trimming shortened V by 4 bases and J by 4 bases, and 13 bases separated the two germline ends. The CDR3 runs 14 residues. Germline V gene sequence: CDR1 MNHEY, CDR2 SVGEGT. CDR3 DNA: TGTGCCAGCAGTTCCTCTGACAGGCTCTATGGCTACACCTTC. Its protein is CASSSSDRLYGYTF.

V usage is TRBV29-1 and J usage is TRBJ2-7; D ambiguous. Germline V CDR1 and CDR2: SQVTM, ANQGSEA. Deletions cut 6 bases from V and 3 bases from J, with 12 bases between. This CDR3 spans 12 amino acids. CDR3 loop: CSVGYILYEQYF. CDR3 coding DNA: TGCAGCGTGGGTTACATCCTCTACGAGCAGTACTTC.

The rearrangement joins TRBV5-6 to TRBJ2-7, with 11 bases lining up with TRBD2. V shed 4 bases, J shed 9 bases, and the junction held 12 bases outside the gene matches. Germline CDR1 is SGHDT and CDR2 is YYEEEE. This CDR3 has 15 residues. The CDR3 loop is CASSRSGTSGYLQYF. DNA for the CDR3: TGTGCCAGCAGCCGTTCCGGGACTAGCGGCTACTTGCAGTACTTC.

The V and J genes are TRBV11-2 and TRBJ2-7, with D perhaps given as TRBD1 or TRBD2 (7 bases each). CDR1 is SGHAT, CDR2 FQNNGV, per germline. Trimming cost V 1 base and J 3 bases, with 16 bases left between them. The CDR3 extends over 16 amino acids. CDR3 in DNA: TGTGCCAGCAGCTTAGGTGCAGGGGGAGGGTTCTACGAGCAGTACTTC. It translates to CASSLGAGGGFYEQYF.

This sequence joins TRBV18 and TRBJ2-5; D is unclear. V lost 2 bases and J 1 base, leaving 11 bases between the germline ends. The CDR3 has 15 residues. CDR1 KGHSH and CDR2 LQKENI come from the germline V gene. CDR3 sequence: CASSPGVAGQETQYF. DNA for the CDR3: TGTGCCAGCTCACCAGGAGTGGCAGGCCAAGAGACCCAGTACTTC.